A single sample gave rise to the 10 T cell receptor beta chains below, sequenced in a study of technical replicates of blood from a handful of donors. Produced via immunoSEQ multiplex PCR; TCRdb's table is partial and in-frame only. The sample includes roughly 73,000 clones, around 93% of them seen just once. Sequences were obtained from T cells isolated from PBMCs. The receptors derive from a human donor in good health.

The CDR3 DNA sequence: TGTGCCAGCAGCCCCGGGACAGGGTTCTACGAGCAGTACTTC. Its translation: CASSPGTGFYEQYF. The J gene is TRBJ2-7, the V gene TRBV2; TRBD1 matches 9 bases. This CDR3 spans 14 amino acids. Germline lookup yields CDR1 SNHLY and CDR2 FYNNEI. The J segment lost 3 bases and the V segment lost 6 bases, leaving 6 bases of the junction unmatched.

The V gene is TRBV2, the J gene TRBJ1-5, with D perhaps matching TRBD1 (6 bases). The CDR3 consists of 14 residues. The V gene's germline CDR1 is SNHLY and CDR2 FYNNEI. Trimming left V 1 base short and J 2 bases short, with 6 bases between. The CDR3 DNA reads TGTGCCAGCAGTGAAGACAGGGGCAATCAGCCCCAGCATTTT. As protein: CASSEDRGNQPQHF.

The chain carries TRBV13 and TRBJ2-7, with a tentative D call TRBD1 (6 bases). This CDR3 has 14 amino acids. V lost 5 bases and J lost 5, with 16 bases in between. Germline-derived CDR1 and CDR2 are PRHDT and FYEKMQ (reference sequence). Here the CDR3 DNA reads TGTGCCAGCAGCGCCCCAGGGGTGCAGGACGAGCAGTACTTC. Its translation: CASSAPGVQDEQYF.

This chain connects TRBV2 to TRBJ2-3; the match to TRBD2 covers 7 bases. Germline V gene sequence: CDR1 SNHLY, CDR2 FYNNEI. The CDR3 runs 12 residues. V gave up 5 bases and J gave up 6 bases; unmatched junction bases: 2. CDR3 region: CASSSLADTQYF. CDR3 DNA sequence: TGTGCCAGCAGTTCACTAGCGGATACGCAGTATTTT.

The genes are TRBV30 and TRBJ2-2; TRBD2 matches at 8 bases. J was trimmed by 0 bases and V by 4 bases; bases with no gene match: 10. Germline values: CDR1 GTSNPN, CDR2 SVGIG (reference sequence). The length of the CDR3 is 17 residues. The CDR3 reads CAWTGGGSSTNTGELFF. As DNA, the CDR3 is TGTGCCTGGACCGGGGGGGGGAGCTCTACGAACACCGGGGAGCTGTTTTTT.

The CDR3 spells CAPRGVYNEQFF. The CDR3 region has the DNA TGTGCCCCCCGAGGCGTATACAATGAGCAGTTCTTC. The chain couples TRBV10-3 to TRBJ2-1, with D uncertain. Germline CDR1 and CDR2: ENHRY and SYGVKD. The ends were cut back, 11 bases at V and 4 bases at J, with 12 bases in the middle. The CDR3 is made up of 12 amino acids.

The rearrangement links TRBV6-1 to TRBJ2-1; 8 positions match TRBD2. J lost 0 bases, V lost 6 bases, and 4 bases had no gene match. This CDR3 is 15 amino acids long. Per germline, CDR1 MNHNS and CDR2 SASEGT. CDR3 nucleotides: TGTGCCAGCAGCCGCGGGGGGAGCTCCTACAATGAGCAGTTCTTC. Residues: CASSRGGSSYNEQFF.

The chain couples TRBV28 to TRBJ1-5, with a possible D match to TRBD1 (5 bases). Germline V lookup: CDR1 MDHEN, CDR2 SYDVKM. The CDR3 runs to 16 residues. V lost 9 bases to trimming and J lost 0 bases, with 18 bases between them. The CDR3 loop is CASRWGGMDSNQPQHF. CDR3 bases: TGTGCCAGTCGATGGGGGGGTATGGATAGCAATCAGCCCCAGCATTTT.

V and J are TRBV5-1 and TRBJ2-1; 9 nucleotides match TRBD1. Germline V CDR1 and CDR2: SGHRS, YFSETQ. After removal of 9 bases from V and 8 bases from J, the junction contained 15 bases not matched to a gene. This CDR3 has 15 amino acids. The CDR3 reads CATTPGQGFFHEQFF. CDR3 bases: TGCGCCACAACCCCGGGACAGGGTTTTTTCCATGAGCAGTTCTTC.

The chain joins TRBV7-9 to TRBJ2-7, with TRBD2 as a possible D gene (5 bases). The CDR3 runs 12 residues. The germline gives CDR1 SEHNR, CDR2 FQNEAQ (reference sequence). The V gene lost 6 bases and the J gene lost 5 bases, with 11 bases spanning the gap. Written as DNA, the CDR3 is TGTGCCAGCAGTCTCGGGGTAGACGAGCAGTACTTC. This translates into CASSLGVDEQYF.